These 12 T cell receptor beta chains share one sample of origin, sequenced in a study of T-cell reconstitution after alpha-beta-depleted transplantation in children. Construction of the TCRbeta library involved unique molecular identifiers. TCRdb reprocessed the PCR reads via MiXCR and lists one record per CDR3 protein. The table shows around 700,000 distinct CDR3 sequences, with roughly 13% occurring only once. The specimen was PBMCs, collected before TCRalphabeta/CD19-depleted stem cell transplant. The receptors were sampled from a girl aged 2 to 9 with congenital amegakaryocytic thrombocytopenia, due to receive a stem cell transplant.

In its sample, this clonotype was seen a few times. The rearrangement uses TRBV27 and TRBJ2-7, with D possibly being TRBD1 or TRBD2 (5 bases each). In germline, CDR1 is MNHEY, CDR2 SMNVEV (reference sequence). The CDR3 spans 14 residues. Trimming stripped 0 bases from V and 4 bases from J, with 10 bases between. CDR3 in amino acids: CASSLSYEGYEQYF. The CDR3 region has the DNA TGTGCCAGCAGTTTATCGTATGAGGGGTACGAGCAGTACTTC.

This clonotype was picked up many times. The chain uses TRBV12-3 or TRBV12-4 and TRBJ2-7; TRBD1 agrees at 8 bases. The CDR3 is 15 amino acids. With 6 bases clipped from V and 3 bases from J, the junction kept 10 bases outside the gene matches. CDR3 bases: TGTGCCAGCAGAACAGACAGGGGCATTTTCTACGAGCAGTACTTC. Its translation is CASRTDRGIFYEQYF.

This rearrangement joins TRBV6-5 to TRBJ2-6, with D unresolved. The CDR3 runs 18 residues. The germline CDR1 and CDR2 sequences are MNHEY and SVGAGI. Trimming left V 0 bases short and J 2 bases short, with 14 bases between. CDR3 nucleotides: TGTGCCAGCAGTTACTCACCCCAAGGGTGGACTGGGGCCAACGTCCTGACTTTC. Protein sequence: CASSYSPQGWTGANVLTF.

With regard to this clonotype: This may be a read error, as it is one base from a much larger clone. The chain is built from TRBV5-1 and TRBJ2-5; 7 nucleotides line up with TRBD2. This CDR3 is 15 amino acids long. The ends lost 0 bases at V and 7 bases at J; junction bases unmatched: 9. Germline CDR1 and CDR2: SGHRS and YFSETQ. The CDR3 DNA reads as TGCGCCAGCAGCTTGGGACTAGCTTTTGGAGGGACCCAGTACTTC. This translates into CASSLGLAFGGTQYF.

This chain joins TRBV5-1 and TRBJ2-7, with TRBD1 matching 7 bases. The V gene's germline CDR1 is SGHRS and CDR2 YFSETQ. V lost 0 bases, J lost 2 bases, and 8 bases stayed unmatched. CDR3 length: 16 residues. The CDR3 nucleotides read TGCGCCAGCAGCTTGGGGCTGCCGGGACAGCCCTACGAGCAGTACTTC. Its protein is CASSLGLPGQPYEQYF.

This clonotype appeared many times. V and J are TRBV20-1 and TRBJ2-7, with 8 bases identical to TRBD2. After removal of 4 bases from V and 0 bases from J, the junction contained 14 bases not matched to a gene. CDR3 length: 17 amino acids. Germline CDR1 reads DFQATT; CDR2 reads SNEGSKA (reference sequence). The CDR3 spells CSAISGVLRLGSYEQYF. In nucleotides, the CDR3 is TGCAGTGCTATTAGCGGGGTTCTTCGCTTAGGCTCCTACGAGCAGTACTTC.

This clonotype has a count of ten or more. The chain employs TRBV7-6 and TRBJ1-6; 9 bases are shared with TRBD1. The junction had 5 bases not matched to a gene; V was cut back by 5 bases and J by 9 bases. This CDR3 is built from 14 residues. Per the germline V gene, CDR1 is SGHVS and CDR2 is FNYEAQ. CDR3 amino acids: CASSQTGGGSPLHF. CDR3 sequence (DNA): TGTGCCAGCAGCCAAACAGGGGGCGGTTCACCCCTCCACTTT.

The table lists this clonotype with a few counts. The chain joins TRBV19 to TRBJ2-7, with TRBD2 matching 10 bases. The CDR3 contains 15 residues. Per germline, CDR1 LNHDA and CDR2 SQIVND (reference sequence). The V and J ends lost 5 bases and 4 bases, in that order; junction bases with no gene match: 8. The DNA for the CDR3 is TGTGCCAGTAGTCCCTCCGGGACTAGCGCATACGAGCAGTACTTC. Translation: CASSPSGTSAYEQYF. Supplemented by reference TRBV19 and TRBJ2-7, the full variable domain reads DGGITQSPKYLFRKEGQNVTLSCEQNLNHDAMYWYRQDPGQGLRLIYYSQIVNDFQKGDIAEGYSVSREKKESFPLTVTSAQKNPTAFYLCASSPSGTSAYEQYFGPGTRLTVT.

This clonotype was seen a handful of times. This chain uses TRBV12-3 or TRBV12-4 with TRBJ2-1; 9 nucleotides agree with TRBD1. The CDR3 length is 11 residues. V was pared by 6 bases and J by 15 bases, with 6 bases of the junction left unmatched. CDR3 bases: TGTGCCAGCAGCCGGGACAGGGTGACGTTCTTC. Amino acids: CASSRDRVTFF.

The chain carries TRBV12-3 or TRBV12-4 and TRBJ1-5; D remains ambiguous. This CDR3 region has 13 residues. Trimming shortened V by 5 bases and J by 5 bases, and 10 bases separated the two germline ends. CDR3 sequence reads: CASSLNQDQPQHF. CDR3 bases: TGTGCCAGCAGTCTCAACCAAGATCAGCCCCAGCATTTT.

In its sample, this clonotype was seen many times. The chain combines TRBV19 with TRBJ2-3; 12 nucleotides align to TRBD1. Losses at the gene ends were 5 bases for V and 5 bases for J; bases not matched to a gene: 8. The CDR3 loop spans 16 amino acids. Germline V gives CDR1 LNHDA, CDR2 SQIVND (reference sequence). Here the CDR3 DNA reads TGTGCCAGTAGTTTCTCCGGGACAGGGGGCGGAGATACGCAGTATTTT. It is translated as CASSFSGTGGGDTQYF. Complete variable domain (other parts from reference TRBV19 and TRBJ2-3): DGGITQSPKYLFRKEGQNVTLSCEQNLNHDAMYWYRQDPGQGLRLIYYSQIVNDFQKGDIAEGYSVSREKKESFPLTVTSAQKNPTAFYLCASSFSGTGGGDTQYFGPGTRLTVL.

This clonotype has at least ten counts. The V call is TRBV7-2, the J call TRBJ2-3; no reliable D call. V gave up 2 bases and J gave up 1 base, with 7 bases separating them. The CDR3 consists of 14 residues. Germline CDR1 is SGHTA and CDR2 is FQGNSA. The CDR3 reads CASSLLYGTDTQYF. The CDR3 region has the DNA TGTGCCAGCAGCTTACTCTACGGCACAGATACGCAGTATTTT.